Given below is one TCR beta chain in context. These data belong to a study of shared clonotypes between healthy human individuals. The CDR3 runs 14 residues. The ends lost 6 bases at V and 9 bases at J; junction bases unmatched: 10. Germline V lookup: CDR1 LNHDA, CDR2 SQIVND (reference sequence). CD4+ cells yielded CD45RA+ naive and CD45RA-negative memory subsets. The table came from immunoSEQ multiplex PCR; TCRdb's copy has only in-frame clones and leaves some out. The repertoire holds 190,000 or so clones, with around 63% as singletons. The clonotype comes from a man aged 25 to 45 in good health. What was sequenced was memory CD4+ T cells sorted from blood. Indicated subset: CD45RA-negative fraction. V and J are TRBV19 and TRBJ2-1; 8 bases match TRBD1. The CDR3 DNA reads TGTGCCAGTAGAATTGCAGGGGGCGGAGGTGAGCAGTTCTTC. Its translation: CASRIAGGGGEQFF.